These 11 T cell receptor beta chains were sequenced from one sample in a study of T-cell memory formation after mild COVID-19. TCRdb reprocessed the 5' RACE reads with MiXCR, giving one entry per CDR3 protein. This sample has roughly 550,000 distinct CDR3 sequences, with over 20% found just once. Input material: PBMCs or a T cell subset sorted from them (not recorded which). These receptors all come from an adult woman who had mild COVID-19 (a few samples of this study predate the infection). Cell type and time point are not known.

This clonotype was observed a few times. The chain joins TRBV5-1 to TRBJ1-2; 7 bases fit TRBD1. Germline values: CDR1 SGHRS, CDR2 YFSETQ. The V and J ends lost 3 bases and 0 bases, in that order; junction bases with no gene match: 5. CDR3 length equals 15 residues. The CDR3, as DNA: TGCGCCAGCAGCTCGGGACAGACCTCTAACTATGGCTACACCTTC. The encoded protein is CASSSGQTSNYGYTF.

The CDR3 spells CASSTPGTLNTEAFF. For the CDR3, the DNA is TGTGCCAGCAGCACCCCAGGGACCCTTAACACTGAAGCTTTCTTT. The chain joins TRBV11-3 to TRBJ1-1; D might be TRBD1 (5 bases). CDR3 size: 15 residues. The germline gives CDR1 SGHNT, CDR2 YENEEA. The V and J ends lost 5 bases and 2 bases respectively, with 15 bases between them.

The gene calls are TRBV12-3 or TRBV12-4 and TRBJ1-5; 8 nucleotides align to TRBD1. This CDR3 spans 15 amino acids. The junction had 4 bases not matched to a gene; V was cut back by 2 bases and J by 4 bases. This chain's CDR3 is CASSLIRQGNQPQHF. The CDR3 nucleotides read TGTGCCAGCAGTTTAATTCGACAGGGGAATCAGCCCCAGCATTTT.

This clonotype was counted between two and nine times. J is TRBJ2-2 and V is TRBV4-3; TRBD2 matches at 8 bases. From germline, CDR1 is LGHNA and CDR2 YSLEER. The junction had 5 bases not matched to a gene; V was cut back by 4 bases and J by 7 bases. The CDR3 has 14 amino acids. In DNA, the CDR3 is TGCGCCAGCAGCCCCGGGACTAGGGGCGGGGAGCTGTTTTTT. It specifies CASSPGTRGGELFF.

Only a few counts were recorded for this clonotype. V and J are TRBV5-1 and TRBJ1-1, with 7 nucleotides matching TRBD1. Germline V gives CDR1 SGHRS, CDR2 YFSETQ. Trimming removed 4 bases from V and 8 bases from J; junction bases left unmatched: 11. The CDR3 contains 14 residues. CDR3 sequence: CASSIRQGSTEAFF. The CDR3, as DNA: TGCGCCAGCAGCATACGACAGGGAAGTACGGAAGCTTTCTTT.

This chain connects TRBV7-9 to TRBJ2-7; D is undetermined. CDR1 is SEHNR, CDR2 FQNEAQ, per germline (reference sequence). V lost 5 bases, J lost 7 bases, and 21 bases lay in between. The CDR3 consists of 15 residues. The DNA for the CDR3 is TGTGCCAGCAGCCTAGGACCAGCGTGGGCTCAAGAGCAGTACTTC. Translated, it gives CASSLGPAWAQEQYF.

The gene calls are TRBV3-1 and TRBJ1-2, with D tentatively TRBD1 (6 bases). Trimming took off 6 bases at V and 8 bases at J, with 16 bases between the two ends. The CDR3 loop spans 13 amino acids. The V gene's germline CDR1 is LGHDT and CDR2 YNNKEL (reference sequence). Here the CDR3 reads CASSPRDNGGYTF. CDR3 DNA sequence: TGTGCCAGCAGTCCTAGGGACAACGGCGGCTACACCTTC. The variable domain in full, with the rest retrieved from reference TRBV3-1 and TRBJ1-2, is DTAVSQTPKYLVTQMGNDKSIKCEQNLGHDTMYWYKQDSKKFLKIMFSYNNKELIINETVPNRFSPKSPDKAHLNLHINSLELGDSAVYFCASSPRDNGGYTFGSGTRLTVV.

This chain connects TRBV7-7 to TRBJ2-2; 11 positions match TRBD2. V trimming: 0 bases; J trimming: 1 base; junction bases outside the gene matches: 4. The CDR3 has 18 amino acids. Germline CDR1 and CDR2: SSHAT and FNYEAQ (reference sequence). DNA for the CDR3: TGTGCCAGCAGCTTAGCGTATGGACTAGCGGGGAACACCGGGGAGCTGTTTTTT. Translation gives CASSLAYGLAGNTGELFF.

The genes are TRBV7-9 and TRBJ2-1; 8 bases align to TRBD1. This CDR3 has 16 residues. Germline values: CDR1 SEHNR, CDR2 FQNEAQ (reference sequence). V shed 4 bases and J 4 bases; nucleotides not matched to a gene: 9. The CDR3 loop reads CASSSTTDRAYNEQFF. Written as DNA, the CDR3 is TGTGCCAGCAGCTCCACAACGGACAGGGCGTACAATGAGCAGTTCTTC.

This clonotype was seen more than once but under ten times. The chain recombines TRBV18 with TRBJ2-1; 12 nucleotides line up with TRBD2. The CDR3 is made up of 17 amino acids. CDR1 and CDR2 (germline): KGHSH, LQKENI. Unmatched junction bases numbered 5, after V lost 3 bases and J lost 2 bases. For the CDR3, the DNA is TGTGCCAGCTCACCCTCCCTAGCGGGGGGGGCCTACAATGAGCAGTTCTTC. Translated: CASSPSLAGGAYNEQFF.

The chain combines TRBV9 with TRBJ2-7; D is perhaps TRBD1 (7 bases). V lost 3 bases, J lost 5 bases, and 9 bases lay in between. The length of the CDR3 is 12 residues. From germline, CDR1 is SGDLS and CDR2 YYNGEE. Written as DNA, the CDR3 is TGTGCCAGCAGCGGCGGGACAGACGAGCAGTACTTC. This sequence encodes CASSGGTDEQYF.